Presented here are 18 T cell receptor beta chains from one specimen sequenced in a study of liver allograft versus peripheral blood T cells (dated by TCRdb to 2018 to 2021). For the study in its entirety: The study compared the T cell receptor repertoires present in transplanted livers with the repertoires present in the peripheral blood of liver transplant recipients.

Reads for this sample came from an Illumina MiSeq. TCRdb ran its own pipeline on the public reads, namely fastp trimming at Q25 and MiXCR clone calling, and kept in-frame beta chains. Rows with one shared CDR3 protein collapse into an entry with the most common genes and DNA. The sample data list 8,500 to 9,500 distinct CDR3 sequences, and roughly 21% of these were observed just once. The ten largest clones add up to 5% to 6.5% of the sample. The receptors shown here come from a human patient who had a liver transplant. Once a transplant has taken place, some T cells may be donor derived.

This clonotype occurred once. The V call is TRBV20-1, the J call TRBJ1-1; D unresolved. The length of the CDR3 is 12 residues. V gave up 4 bases and J gave up 2 bases, with 8 bases separating them. The germline CDR1 and CDR2 sequences are DFQATT and SNEGSKA (reference sequence). The CDR3 here is CSAITINTEAFF. The CDR3 DNA reads TGCAGTGCTATTACAATTAACACTGAAGCTTTCTTT.

Many counts were recorded for this clonotype. This sequence joins TRBV7-2 and TRBJ1-5, with D unresolved. The CDR3 is 14 residues long. Germline V CDR1 and CDR2: SGHTA, FQGNSA. V was cut by 2 bases and J by 1 base, with 6 bases left in between. This CDR3 reads CASSLRESNQPQHF. The CDR3 DNA is TGTGCCAGCAGCTTAAGAGAGAGCAATCAGCCCCAGCATTTT.

This chain links TRBV25-1 with TRBJ1-1, with a tentative D call TRBD1 (5 bases). This CDR3 has 13 residues. Trimming removed 4 bases from V and 7 bases from J, with 13 bases in between. Germline CDR1 is MGHDK and CDR2 is SYGVNS. This chain's CDR3 is CASSGRARGEAFF. The CDR3 coding sequence is TGTGCCAGCAGTGGCAGGGCCCGTGGTGAAGCTTTCTTT.

This clonotype appeared a few times. The CDR3 coding sequence is TGTGCCAGTAGTGGGGGGTCTTACAATGAGCAGTTCTTC. It translates to CASSGGSYNEQFF. The chain carries TRBV19 and TRBJ2-1; a possible D gene is TRBD2 (6 bases). CDR3 length: 13 residues. CDR1 is LNHDA and CDR2 is SQIVND in the germline V gene (reference sequence). V was pared by 5 bases and J by 4 bases, with 9 bases between.

In its sample, this clonotype was seen a few times. V and J are TRBV6-5 and TRBJ2-1; 7 bases agree with TRBD1. Germline CDR1 and CDR2: MNHEY and SVGAGI. The ends lost 7 bases at V and 3 bases at J; junction bases unmatched: 3. There are 13 residues in the CDR3. This CDR3 reads CASTRDSYNEQFF. The CDR3 DNA follows: TGTGCCAGCACCAGGGACAGCTACAATGAGCAGTTCTTC.

In this sample, this clonotype is medium-sized. The genes are TRBV18 and TRBJ2-3, with TRBD1 identical over 7 bases. Trimming took 1 base from V and 1 from J; bases not matched to a gene: 2. The CDR3 loop spans 15 amino acids. Germline V gene lookup returns CDR1 KGHSH and CDR2 LQKENI. The CDR3 sequence is CASSPRGQRTDTQYF. The CDR3 DNA reads TGTGCCAGCTCACCACGGGGACAGCGCACAGATACGCAGTATTTT.

This clonotype showed up just a few times. This sequence joins TRBV6-1 and TRBJ1-3, with D uncertain. This CDR3 has 15 amino acids. Germline V gene sequence: CDR1 MNHNS, CDR2 SASEGT. V lost 6 bases to trimming and J lost 0 bases, with 12 bases between them. CDR3 sequence reads: CASRMTPNSGNTIYF. The CDR3 bases are TGTGCCAGCAGGATGACGCCGAACTCTGGAAACACCATATATTTT.

This clonotype has only a few counts. In DNA form, the CDR3 reads TGTGCCACCAGCAGAGATTCATACGCTGAGACCCAGTACTTC. This sequence encodes CATSRDSYAETQYF. The chain employs TRBV15 and TRBJ2-5, with unresolved D. Germline-derived CDR1 and CDR2 are LNHNV and YYDKDF (reference sequence). The CDR3 runs 14 residues. Trimming removed 0 bases from V and 5 bases from J, with 10 bases in between.

This clonotype is termed medium-sized (0.01 to 0.1%). The chain is built from TRBV19 and TRBJ1-1; D gene unclear. Trimming stripped 3 bases from V and 6 bases from J, with 8 bases between. CDR1 is LNHDA, CDR2 SQIVND, per germline (reference sequence). The CDR3 loop spans 12 amino acids. The chain's CDR3 is CASSMLFAEAFF. CDR3 bases: TGTGCCAGTAGTATGCTTTTTGCTGAAGCTTTCTTT.

Within the sample, this clonotype is medium-sized. The V call is TRBV6-5, the J call TRBJ2-4; 12 nucleotides agree with TRBD2. The ends lost 4 bases at V and 0 bases at J; junction bases unmatched: 16. The CDR3 sequence is 21 residues long. Germline-derived CDR1 and CDR2 are MNHEY and SVGAGI. CDR3 in amino acids: CASSSHPGLAGGKLAKNIQYF. In nucleotides, the CDR3 is TGTGCCAGCAGTTCCCACCCGGGGCTAGCGGGGGGGAAACTAGCCAAAAACATTCAGTACTTC.

This sequence joins TRBV5-6 and TRBJ1-4; D is undetermined. The ends were cut back, 1 base at V and 8 bases at J, with 9 bases in the middle. Germline loops: CDR1 SGHDT, CDR2 YYEEEE. CDR3 length: 13 amino acids. The CDR3 DNA follows: TGTGCCAGCAGCTTGACGTCAGACGAAAAACTGTTTTTT. Encoded protein: CASSLTSDEKLFF. The full variable domain, rest sourced from reference TRBV5-6 and TRBJ1-4, is DAGVTQSPTHLIKTRGQQVTLRCSPKSGHDTVSWYQQALGQGPQFIFQYYEEEERQRGNFPDRFSGHQFPNYSSELNVNALLLGDSALYLCASSLTSDEKLFFGSGTQLSVL.

There are a few counts of this clonotype. V is TRBV7-9 and J is TRBJ1-4; 7 bases align to TRBD1. This CDR3 region has 14 residues. Per the germline V gene, CDR1 is SEHNR and CDR2 is FQNEAQ (reference sequence). The junction had 2 bases not matched to a gene; V was cut back by 3 bases and J by 4 bases. CDR3 residues: CASSFGQDNEKLFF. CDR3 DNA sequence: TGTGCCAGCAGCTTCGGACAGGATAATGAAAAACTGTTTTTT.

The chain uses TRBV6-5 and TRBJ1-1, with D possibly being TRBD1 (6 bases). The CDR3 sequence is 15 residues long. Germline V lookup: CDR1 MNHEY, CDR2 SVGAGI. Deletions cut 5 bases from V and 7 bases from J, with 20 bases between. The CDR3 reads CASSTPYRDVVEAFF. The DNA for the CDR3 is TGTGCCAGCAGTACCCCCTACAGGGATGTTGTTGAAGCTTTCTTT.

The chain employs TRBV19 and TRBJ1-5, with D tentatively TRBD1 (6 bases). With 5 bases removed from V and 2 bases from J, the gap between germline ends came to 19 bases. This CDR3 contains 17 residues. In germline, CDR1 is LNHDA, CDR2 SQIVND (reference sequence). CDR3 DNA sequence: TGTGCCAGTAGTCTCTCCGGGACACATCACGGCAATCAGCCCCAGCATTTT. Translation gives CASSLSGTHHGNQPQHF.

Comments on this clonotype: Since a much larger clone is just one base distant, this may be a read error. The chain employs TRBV6-6 and TRBJ2-1, with a weak D call TRBD1 (5 bases). The CDR3 is 15 residues long. From germline, CDR1 is MNHNY and CDR2 SVGAGI (reference sequence). Trimming removed 2 bases at V and 8 bases at J, with 16 bases between. The CDR3 bases are TGTGCCAGCAGTTACCTCTCTACAGGCTCGGATGAGCAGTTCTTC. Translation: CASSYLSTGSDEQFF.

The chain couples TRBV30 to TRBJ1-5; no reliable D call. V lost 4 bases, J lost 4 bases, and 11 bases lay in between. Germline lookup yields CDR1 GTSNPN and CDR2 SVGIG (reference sequence). This CDR3 spans 13 amino acids. As DNA, the CDR3 is TGTGCCTGGACCCTTGGGGTAAATCAGCCCCAGCATTTT. This gives the protein CAWTLGVNQPQHF.

The V and J genes are TRBV30 and TRBJ1-4; no reliable D call. Germline lookup yields CDR1 GTSNPN and CDR2 SVGIG (reference sequence). The V gene lost 5 bases and the J gene lost 7 bases, with 11 bases spanning the gap. The CDR3 runs to 12 residues. CDR3 sequence reads: CAWQSVGEKLFF. CDR3 nucleotides: TGTGCCTGGCAGTCAGTAGGTGAAAAACTGTTTTTT.

The V and J genes are TRBV24-1 and TRBJ1-5, with D perhaps matching TRBD1 (5 bases). Trimming cost V 5 bases and J 9 bases, with 13 bases left between them. The germline CDR1 and CDR2 sequences are KGHDR and SFDVKD. The CDR3 has 13 residues. The CDR3 DNA sequence: TGTGCCACCAGTGCAGGGTTGGAGCGGCCCCAGCATTTT. Translating gives CATSAGLERPQHF.